These T cell receptor beta chains were read from a single sample in a study of cytomegalovirus exposure and HLA in healthy donors. The table came from immunoSEQ multiplex PCR; TCRdb's copy has only in-frame clones and leaves some out. The sample consists of some 320,000 clones, approximately 86% of them appearing once. Input material: PBMCs. Receptor source: a woman aged 25 to 39 in good health and CMV-seropositive. Both conserved end residues are part of each CDR3. A D gene is named only where the DNA matches it firmly. Clone size is not always given. Where it is, it says once, few, many or a class for expanded clones.

cdr3_nt cdr3_aa j_call v_call d_call clone_size
TGTGCCAGCACCCCAGGTCGGACTAGCGGGTACGAGCAGTACTTC CASTPGRTSGYEQYF TRBJ2-7 TRBV2 TRBD2 .
TGTGCCAGCAGCTCCATGACTAGCGGGAGTAATCTCCATGAGCAGTTCTTC CASSSMTSGSNLHEQFF TRBJ2-1 TRBV7-9 TRBD2 .
TGTGCCAGCAGCCGCATTCTTCCAGGGGCCACAGATACGCAGTATTTT CASSRILPGATDTQYF TRBJ2-3 TRBV4-2 . .
TGTGCCACCAGCAGAGGGGGGGATAGAGGTGAAGCTTTCTTT CATSRGGDRGEAFF TRBJ1-1 TRBV15 . .
TGTGCCAGCAGCACCCACGGGGCAGCAAATCAGCCCCAGCATTTT CASSTHGAANQPQHF TRBJ1-5 TRBV9 . .
TGTGCCAGCAGCTTCTATGACGGCTCTGGGGCCAACGTCCTGACTTTC CASSFYDGSGANVLTF TRBJ2-6 TRBV13 . .
TGTGCCAGCAGTTACTCTCAGGCGGGTTGGGATGGCTACACCTTC CASSYSQAGWDGYTF TRBJ1-2 TRBV6-5 . .
TGTGCCAGCACCTCAGGGGTGGGCGAGCAGTACTTC CASTSGVGEQYF TRBJ2-7 TRBV6-5 . .
TGTGCCAGCAGCCTTGGATACCATCAGCCCCAGCATTTT CASSLGYHQPQHF TRBJ1-5 TRBV6-5 . .
TGTGCCATCAGTGTAAAGGGGCCAACACCCACTGGAAACACCATATATTTT CAISVKGPTPTGNTIYF TRBJ1-3 TRBV10-3 . .
TGCGCCAGCTCAAGGCAGGGTGCGCTGAACACTGAAGCTTTCTTT CASSRQGALNTEAFF TRBJ1-1 TRBV5-1 . .
TGTGCCAGCAGCCCAGGACAGTCCGTTCCCAACAATGAGCAGTTCTTC CASSPGQSVPNNEQFF TRBJ2-1 TRBV7-2 . .
TGTGCCAGCAGTTTCATGGCGACCGGTTCCTACGAGCAGTACTTC CASSFMATGSYEQYF TRBJ2-7 TRBV28 . .
TGCGCCAGCAGCCCTAGAGGGGTGACAGGGCATAGCAATCAGCCCCAGCATTTT CASSPRGVTGHSNQPQHF TRBJ1-5 TRBV4-1 TRBD1 once
TGTGCCAGCAGTCCAGTTCGCTCTACAGATACGCAGTATTTT CASSPVRSTDTQYF TRBJ2-3 TRBV27 . once
TGTGCCAGCAGCTATCTTTGGCGGACAGGGGATTTGAACACTGAAGCTTTCTTT CASSYLWRTGDLNTEAFF TRBJ1-1 TRBV11-3 TRBD1 .
TGTGCCAGCAGCTCAATCCGGGCCGAATTCAATCAGCCCCAGCATTTT CASSSIRAEFNQPQHF TRBJ1-5 TRBV5-6 . .
TGTGCCAGCAGCCAGGGGTCGAACACCGGGGAGCTGTTTTTT CASSQGSNTGELFF TRBJ2-2 TRBV9 . .
TGTGCCAGCAGCCCCGGTAGCGGGGGGTACAATGAGCAGTTCTTC CASSPGSGGYNEQFF TRBJ2-1 TRBV9 TRBD2 once
TGTGCCAGCAGCTCGAAAGTAGCGGGAGGAAACAATGAGCAGTTCTTC CASSSKVAGGNNEQFF TRBJ2-1 TRBV11-3 TRBD2 .
TGTGCCAGCAGTGTTGGCAGGGGAGGCAATCAGCCCCAGCATTTT CASSVGRGGNQPQHF TRBJ1-5 TRBV2 . few
TGTGCCAGCAGCCAGCCGACAGGGTACGAGCAGTACTTC CASSQPTGYEQYF TRBJ2-7 TRBV14 TRBD1 .
TGTGCCAGCAGTTTAATCGGCACCGGGGAGCTGTTTTTT CASSLIGTGELFF TRBJ2-2 TRBV28 . .